These T cell receptor beta chains were read from a single sample in a study of blood T cell repertoires in COVID-19. TCRdb's copy holds only in-frame clones and misses some; the assay was immunoSEQ multiplex PCR. The sample contains approximately 120,000 clones, around 86% of which appear only once. Sequencing used peripheral blood. The receptors stem from a human donor in a cohort sampled during active COVID-19. Both conserved end residues are part of each CDR3. The order of the fields is J gene, D gene, clone size, V gene, CDR3 DNA, CDR3 protein. A D gene is named only where the DNA matches it firmly. A clone size is listed for some rows: how often the clone was seen (once, few, many), or a class if it is expanded.

>TRBJ2-7|TRBD1|-|TRBV11-2
TGTGCCAGCAGCCCGGGACAGGGGGGACTCGAGCAGTACTTC
CASSPGQGGLEQYF
>TRBJ2-1|-|-|TRBV2
TGTGCCAGCAGTGACGGGACACAAGAAACGTTCTTC
CASSDGTQETFF
>TRBJ1-5|-|-|TRBV6-5
TGTGCCAGCAGACCGGGGGGAACAAGACAGCCCCAGCATTTT
CASRPGGTRQPQHF
>TRBJ1-3|-|few|TRBV30
TGTGCCTGGAGACCTGACAACTCTGGAAACACCATATATTTT
CAWRPDNSGNTIYF
>TRBJ1-1|-|-|TRBV28
TGTGCCAGCAGTACAGGGATCACTGAAGCTTTCTTT
CASSTGITEAFF
>TRBJ2-2|TRBD1|-|TRBV5-1
TGCGCCAGCAGCGAGGGACAGGGGACTGAGGAGCTGTTTTTT
CASSEGQGTEELFF
>TRBJ1-4|-|-|TRBV2
TGTGCCAGCAGTTCGAGTCCCAAACTGTTTTTT
CASSSSPKLFF
>TRBJ2-3|-|-|TRBV19
TGTGCCAGTAGTTCTCCCACTACCCCGTTTAATCCCGATACGCAGTATTTT
CASSSPTTPFNPDTQYF
>TRBJ2-7|-|few|TRBV7-2
TGTGCCAGCAGCTTAGTGGGGCTTGAGCAGTACTTC
CASSLVGLEQYF
>TRBJ2-7|-|-|TRBV10-2
TGCGCCAGCAGTGAGCCCCATTCCGGGACATATACCTACGAGCAGTACTTC
CASSEPHSGTYTYEQYF
>TRBJ1-4|TRBD1|-|TRBV5-5
TGTGCCAGCAGCCGACAGGGGACGAATGAAAAACTGTTTTTT
CASSRQGTNEKLFF
>TRBJ2-1|TRBD2|few|TRBV5-4
TGTGCCAGCAGCCCTATAGCGGGAGGCTACAATGAGCAGTTCTTC
CASSPIAGGYNEQFF
>TRBJ1-1|-|once|TRBV28
TGTGCCAGCGGAAGACAGGAAGCTTTCTTT
CASGRQEAFF
>TRBJ2-3|TRBD2|once|TRBV5-1
TGCGCCAGGCGAAACCTAGCGGGAGGGCCAATTGGTGGGACAGATACGCAGTATTTT
CARRNLAGGPIGGTDTQYF
>TRBJ2-1|TRBD2|-|TRBV29-1
TGCAGCGAATTGTCTGCTAGCGGGAGCTCCTACAATGAGCAGTTCTTC
CSELSASGSSYNEQFF
>TRBJ2-1|TRBD2|once|TRBV9
TGTGCCAGCAGCCCCAGACTAGCCGTAATGAATGAGCAGTTCTTC
CASSPRLAVMNEQFF
>TRBJ2-1|-|-|TRBV18
TGTGCCAGCTCACCACTTAGAGACTCCTACAATGAGCAGTTCTTC
CASSPLRDSYNEQFF
>TRBJ2-7|TRBD1|once|TRBV4-1
TGCGCCAGCAGCCTCAGGACAGGGGCGTCCTACGAGCAGTACTTC
CASSLRTGASYEQYF
>TRBJ2-1|TRBD2|-|TRBV7-2
TGTGCCAGCAGCTCCCGACTAGCGGGACGGGTGAATGAGCAGTTCTTC
CASSSRLAGRVNEQFF
>TRBJ1-1|-|-|TRBV28
TGTGCCAGCAGTTCCATCTATCTAGGTTTCTTT
CASSSIYLGFF
>TRBJ2-1|TRBD1|-|TRBV5-1
TGCGCCAGCAGCTTGGTCCAGGGGGAAGGGAATGAGCAGTTCTTC
CASSLVQGEGNEQFF
>TRBJ2-5|-|-|TRBV5-5
TGTGCCAGCACCCCGCGAGGATTCCAAGAGACCCAGTACTTC
CASTPRGFQETQYF
>TRBJ1-5|-|-|TRBV6-2/TRBV6-3
TGTGCCAGCAGTCCATGGACAAAGGTTCTAAATCAGCCCCAGCATTTT
CASSPWTKVLNQPQHF
>TRBJ1-1|TRBD1|-|TRBV19
TGTGCCAGCGGACAGGGGGGATGGAATGAAGCTTTCTTT
CASGQGGWNEAFF
>TRBJ1-4|-|once|TRBV19
TGTGCCAGTAGTATTGCGGAAAAACTGTTTTTT
CASSIAEKLFF
>TRBJ2-3|-|-|TRBV21-1
-
CASSKEVAGGATAQMHKYF
>TRBJ2-5|TRBD1|-|TRBV11-2
TGTGCCAGCAGTTCCCAACAGGGGGCCGGGGAGACCCAGTACTTC
CASSSQQGAGETQYF
>TRBJ1-5|-|-|TRBV11-2
TGTGCCAGCAGCTTGTTTGGGGGCGAGGGTCAGCCCCAGCATTTT
CASSLFGGEGQPQHF
>TRBJ1-2|-|-|TRBV7-9
TGTGCCAGCAGGGCGGAAAGGCCCGATGGCTACACCTTC
CASRAERPDGYTF
>TRBJ1-3|-|-|TRBV7-2
TGTGCCAGCAGGCGGGGGGGGGCTGGAAACACCATATATTTT
CASRRGGAGNTIYF
>TRBJ2-7|-|few|TRBV27
TGTGCCAGCAGTAACAGCGCGGGGTCCTACGAGCAGTACTTC
CASSNSAGSYEQYF
>TRBJ2-7|-|few|TRBV29-1
TGCAGCGTTGCGCAGGGGCAGGGGCAGTACTTC
CSVAQGQGQYF
>TRBJ1-1|-|-|TRBV21-1
TGTGCCAGCAGCAAATCGGGAGGGAACACTGAAGCTTTCTTT
CASSKSGGNTEAFF